The rows below give T cell receptor beta chains drawn from one sample of a study of long-term antiretroviral therapy in people with HIV. Clones were sequenced by immunoSEQ multiplex PCR, and TCRdb holds only the in-frame ones, with some missing. The sample records 28,000 or so clones, approximately 87% being singletons. Material: unsorted PBMCs, obtained 0.5 years after starting antiretroviral therapy. These receptors were collected from a woman in her late teens or twenties with HIV. The CDR3 runs from the conserved cysteine through the conserved F or W. Each record gives: V gene, CDR3 protein.

v_gene: TRBV5-5; CDR3aa: CASSWAPGDQPQHF
v_gene: TRBV9; CDR3aa: CASSPLTQSGRVGETQYF
v_gene: TRBV7-2; CDR3aa: CASSLGDYEQYF
v_gene: TRBV4-3; CDR3aa: CASSQHRGNTIYF
v_gene: TRBV6-1; CDR3aa: CASSSRGGTNEKLFF
v_gene: TRBV7-8; CDR3aa: CASSQAGGDNEQFF
v_gene: TRBV4-2; CDR3aa: CASPRGKREQYF
v_gene: TRBV20-1; CDR3aa: CSAVGTDTQYF
v_gene: TRBV10-3; CDR3aa: CAISDGGLDKNIQYF
v_gene: TRBV11-2; CDR3aa: CASSSWQVGRNTQYF
v_gene: TRBV10-3; CDR3aa: CAISDFRLAPSTPDTQYF
v_gene: TRBV4-3; CDR3aa: CASSQRPGLGADTQYF
v_gene: TRBV27; CDR3aa: CASSLGTSGYEQYF